This is a list of T cell receptor beta chains from one sample in a study of blood T cell repertoires in COVID-19. Using immunoSEQ multiplex PCR, the repertoire was profiled, and TCRdb retains in-frame clones only, with some absent. Of under 250,000 clones in the sample, about 80% are singletons; the top ten hold approximately 4.7%. The material sequenced was peripheral blood. The receptors were sampled from a man aged 50-60 years with active or convalescent COVID-19. CDR3s leave out the opening cysteine and the closing phenylalanine or tryptophan. Fields, in order: V gene, CDR3 protein.

v_call: TRBV6-4
cdr3_aa: ASSDSPGETQY

v_call: TRBV5-1
cdr3_aa: ASSMNRVSSAGELF

v_call: TRBV6-6
cdr3_aa: ASSYAGTGGSQPQH

v_call: TRBV12-3/TRBV12-4
cdr3_aa: ASRRQGGYGYT

v_call: TRBV3-1/TRBV3-2
cdr3_aa: ASSPTGLAAVNEQF

v_call: TRBV11-2
cdr3_aa: ASSLGGQRIYT

v_call: TRBV12-5
cdr3_aa: ASGSRHNTQY

v_call: TRBV7-3
cdr3_aa: ASSPSGGAGETQY

v_call: TRBV3-1/TRBV3-2
cdr3_aa: ASSQVGDRRVLGPTYEQY

v_call: TRBV5-6
cdr3_aa: ASSEKSGVETQY

v_call: TRBV30
cdr3_aa: AWSVLAGAQETQY

v_call: TRBV25-1
cdr3_aa: ASRDSNTGELF

v_call: TRBV9
cdr3_aa: ASSVTELQGTGNTIY

v_call: TRBV19
cdr3_aa: ASSNTGTGEGSPLH

v_call: TRBV18
cdr3_aa: ASSRAGTPNEGGYT

v_call: TRBV28
cdr3_aa: ASSYPPGGIGTEAF

v_call: TRBV5-1
cdr3_aa: ASSRGQGSLNEQF

v_call: TRBV4-1
cdr3_aa: ASGGTGYDEKLF

v_call: TRBV19
cdr3_aa: ASSLRDSLAEQY

v_call: TRBV10-3
cdr3_aa: AMTGENDYGYT

v_call: TRBV3-1/TRBV3-2
cdr3_aa: ASSHAQAGYQETQY

v_call: TRBV6-1
cdr3_aa: ASSDRGARNTEAF

v_call: TRBV2
cdr3_aa: ASSDPRKAGGTNPQETQY

v_call: TRBV10-3
cdr3_aa: ATARGQSSNYGYT

v_call: TRBV9
cdr3_aa: ASSTTGETEAF

v_call: TRBV27
cdr3_aa: ATYSSGGYT

v_call: TRBV4-1
cdr3_aa: ASSPRSVGAGWTQY

v_call: TRBV6-5
cdr3_aa: ASIQSWQGYGYT

v_call: TRBV3-1/TRBV3-2
cdr3_aa: ASSQVVRMNTEAF

v_call: TRBV23-1
cdr3_aa: ASSQSRVSNQPQH

v_call: TRBV28
cdr3_aa: ASRMSRVVGNTIY

v_call: TRBV20-1
cdr3_aa: SASWLAGAGTSKETQY

v_call: TRBV6-2/TRBV6-3
cdr3_aa: ASSYSGQTNEKLF

v_call: TRBV19
cdr3_aa: ASLKQGDNYGYT

v_call: TRBV2
cdr3_aa: ASNPGQGSYEQY

v_call: TRBV2
cdr3_aa: ASSEGWGDTEAF

v_call: TRBV30
cdr3_aa: AWTADRLHSYEQY